This TCR beta chain was recovered during a study of radiotherapy plus CTLA-4 blockade in lung cancer. The data were produced by immunoSEQ multiplex PCR, yet TCRdb's version contains in-frame clones alone and is incomplete. The sample yields approximately 85,000 clones, roughly 86% seen once. V dropped 3 bases and J dropped 4; count of bases not matched to a gene: 1. The CDR3 sequence is 12 residues long. Germline V gene lookup returns CDR1 GTSNPN and CDR2 SVGIG (reference sequence). Sample: peripheral blood, taken from a patient treated with radiotherapy plus ipilimumab. This receptor was identified in a human donor with non-small cell lung cancer who had a partial response to radiotherapy plus ipilimumab. V usage is TRBV30 and J usage is TRBJ1-2; 8 bases agree with TRBD1. The CDR3 here is CAWRGQVYGYTF. CDR3 in DNA: TGTGCCTGGAGGGGACAGGTCTATGGCTACACCTTC.